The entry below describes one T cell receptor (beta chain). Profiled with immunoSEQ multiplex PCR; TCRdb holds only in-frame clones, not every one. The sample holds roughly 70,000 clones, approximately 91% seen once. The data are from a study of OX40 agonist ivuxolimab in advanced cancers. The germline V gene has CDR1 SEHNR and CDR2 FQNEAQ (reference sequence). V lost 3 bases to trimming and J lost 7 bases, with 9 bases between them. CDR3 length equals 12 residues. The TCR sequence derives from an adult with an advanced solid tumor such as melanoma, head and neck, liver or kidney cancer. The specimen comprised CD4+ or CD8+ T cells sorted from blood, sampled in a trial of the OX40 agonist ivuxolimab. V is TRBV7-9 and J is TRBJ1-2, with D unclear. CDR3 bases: TGTGCCAGCAGCTTTGATCAGATTGGCTACACCTTC. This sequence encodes CASSFDQIGYTF.